What follows is one T cell receptor (beta chain) and its context. The germline CDR1 and CDR2 sequences are LNHDA and SQIVND (reference sequence). V lost 8 bases, J lost 4 bases, and 3 bases stayed unmatched. CDR3 length equals 14 residues. Seattle's enrolled individuals joined amid active infection and were then monitored longitudinally. The sample originates from a study of blood T cell repertoires in COVID-19. Study details: Researchers got acute and convalescent COVID-19 samples from the United States, Italy and Spain. Nucleic acid was either cDNA or gDNA, and it came from T cells, B-cell-depleted T cells, or PBMCs.

Under the authors' procedure: Amplifying reference gene primers gave estimates of nucleated cell counts. Clones were sequenced by immunoSEQ multiplex PCR, and TCRdb holds only the in-frame ones, with some missing. Clone size and the V and J calls come from that table; the DNA yielded D and trimming. The data hold roughly 87,000 clones, with about 85% observed a single time. The sample comprised peripheral blood. The V call is TRBV19, the J call TRBJ1-6, with 9 bases matching TRBD1. This receptor was taken from a woman aged 80 or over with COVID-19, enrolled during active disease. CDR3 protein: CASWDRVYNSPLHF. The CDR3 nucleotides read TGTGCCAGTTGGGACAGGGTGTATAATTCACCCCTCCACTTT.